The clone carrying this T cell receptor beta chain has just a few counts. Its antigen is not identified. The data were obtained in a study of OX40 agonist ivuxolimab in advanced cancers. Study-level information: The dose-escalation cohort was approximately 80% male, with a mean age of approximately 62 years, ranging about 20 to 79. Partial responses were observed in three patients, of whom one had hepatocellular carcinoma and two had cutaneous melanoma. Study outcomes and limitations: Normalized T-cell clonal expansion was also low in some nonresponders.

Assay: immunoSEQ multiplex PCR; the TCRdb copy retains only in-frame clones and omits some. The sample lists roughly 34,000 clones, 75% to 90% occurring once. This CDR3 has 16 residues. The ends were cut back, 6 bases at V and 1 base at J, with 16 bases in the middle. Germline V gives CDR1 MRHNA, CDR2 SNTAGT. The chain links TRBV6-4 to TRBJ2-1, with a possible D match to TRBD2 (7 bases). The sequence came from an adult with an advanced solid tumor such as melanoma, head and neck, liver or kidney cancer. The input for sequencing was CD4+ or CD8+ T cells sorted from blood, taken in a trial of the OX40 agonist ivuxolimab. For the CDR3, the DNA is TGTGCCAGCAGCCACCAGGGGACTAAGTCCTACAATGAGCAGTTCTTC. This translates into CASSHQGTKSYNEQFF.